This T cell receptor beta chain was profiled in a study of blood T cells in healthy people across ages. Study outcomes and limitations: Nothing was known about donor CMV status, and this possibly confounded expanded clonotype changes.

A note on this clonotype: Its antigen is still unknown.

Primers used in a second PCR of roughly 6 to 11 cycles were a sample-barcoded 5' primer and a J-beta primer mix. TCRdb reprocessed the 5' RACE reads via MiXCR and lists one record per CDR3 protein. The table shows approximately 800,000 distinct CDR3 sequences, with more than 45% occurring only once. The CDR3 length is 14 residues. Germline CDR1 reads MNHEY; CDR2 reads SMNVEV (reference sequence). Trimming took off 5 bases at V and 4 bases at J, with 9 bases between the two ends. The source material was blood. The sequence was collected from a man younger than 45 in good health. V gene TRBV27 combines with J gene TRBJ2-6; possibly TRBD2 for D (6 bases). CDR3 protein: CASSGGWGANVLTF. The CDR3 nucleotides read TGTGCCAGCAGTGGGGGGTGGGGGGCCAACGTCCTGACTTTC.